The rows below give T cell receptor beta chains drawn from one sample of a study of blood T cells in healthy people across ages. One entry per CDR3 protein results from TCRdb running MiXCR on the 5' RACE reads. The sample has approximately 1.5 million distinct CDR3 sequences; approximately 42% are singletons. Sequencing input: blood. The source is a woman aged 18-29 years in good health. The CDR3 runs from the conserved cysteine through the conserved F or W. Fields, in order: D gene, J gene, V gene, clone size, CDR3 protein, CDR3 DNA. D genes are given only for firm matches. Clone size is shown for a subset of rows, as once, few, many or a class of expanded clone.

-	TRBJ2-7	TRBV7-9	-	CASSFSGGQVISYEQYF	TGTGCCAGCAGCTTTAGTGGGGGGCAGGTGATCTCCTACGAGCAGTACTTC
-	TRBJ1-4	TRBV29-1	-	CSTTGMANEKLFF	TGCAGCACCACCGGGATGGCTAATGAAAAACTGTTTTTT
-	TRBJ1-1	TRBV7-8	-	CASSPTKDSEAFF	TGTGCCAGCAGCCCTACCAAGGACAGTGAAGCTTTCTTT
TRBD2	TRBJ2-7	TRBV27	few	CASSLGLAGHTYEQYF	TGTGCCAGCAGTTTGGGACTAGCGGGACATACCTACGAGCAGTACTTC
TRBD2	TRBJ2-1	TRBV10-3	-	CAIRSRENSGEQFF	TGTGCCATCCGATCGCGGGAGAATTCAGGCGAGCAGTTCTTC
-	TRBJ2-5	TRBV10-3	few	CAISDLQETQYF	TGTGCCATCAGCGACCTCCAAGAGACCCAGTACTTC
-	TRBJ1-1	TRBV5-1	-	CASSLAGHEAFF	TGCGCCAGCAGCTTGGCCGGGCACGAAGCTTTCTTT
-	TRBJ2-7	TRBV10-3	once	CAISTRLGRSYEQYF	TGTGCCATCAGTACCCGCCTAGGGAGGTCCTACGAGCAGTACTTC
TRBD1	TRBJ1-1	TRBV20-1	-	CSARPAGTGDSEAFF	TGCAGTGCTAGACCGGCCGGGACAGGGGACTCCGAAGCTTTCTTT
-	TRBJ2-2	TRBV6-2/TRBV6-3	few	CASSITGELFF	TGTGCCAGCTCGATCACCGGGGAGCTGTTTTTT
TRBD1	TRBJ1-3	TRBV10-3	-	CAISAPTGSGNTIYF	TGTGCCATCAGCGCGCCGACAGGGAGCGGAAACACCATATATTTT
TRBD1	TRBJ2-7	TRBV7-2	-	CASSLVTTGLYF	TGTGCCAGCAGCTTAGTTACGACAGGGCTGTACTTC
TRBD2	TRBJ2-1	TRBV5-1	few	CASSDSGASYNEQFF	TGCGCCAGCAGCGATAGCGGGGCCTCCTACAATGAGCAGTTCTTC
-	TRBJ2-5	TRBV12-3/TRBV12-4	-	CAGNPGVYQETQYF	TGTGCCGGCAACCCCGGGGTGTACCAAGAGACCCAGTACTTC
-	TRBJ2-7	TRBV29-1	-	CSVGPRGGNEQYF	TGCAGCGTTGGTCCCAGGGGCGGGAACGAGCAGTACTTC
-	TRBJ2-5	TRBV7-9	-	CASSLTNGLKETQYF	TGTGCCAGCAGCCTCACAAATGGACTGAAAGAGACCCAGTACTTC
-	TRBJ1-6	TRBV5-1	-	CASSFGQRESPLHF	TGCGCCAGCAGCTTCGGACAGAGGGAATCACCCCTCCACTTT
TRBD1	TRBJ2-7	TRBV4-1	few	CASSHLTGTGYEQYF	TGCGCCAGCAGCCACCTGACAGGGACGGGCTACGAGCAGTACTTC
TRBD1	TRBJ2-3	TRBV5-1	-	CASSLGQAGPYDTQYF	TGCGCCAGCAGCCTAGGACAGGCAGGACCTTATGATACGCAGTATTTT
-	TRBJ2-7	TRBV27	few	CASSYQGGRDEQYF	TGTGCCAGCAGTTACCAGGGAGGTAGGGACGAGCAGTACTTC
TRBD2	TRBJ2-2	TRBV5-1	-	CASSLGGTSFVTGELFF	TGCGCCAGCAGCTTGGGCGGGACTAGCTTTGTCACCGGGGAGCTGTTTTTT
-	TRBJ2-4	TRBV28	-	CASSLYPRGTKNIQYF	TGTGCCAGCAGTTTATACCCCAGGGGCACTAAAAACATTCAGTACTTC
-	TRBJ1-2	TRBV5-1	few	CASSLRPGGNYGYTF	TGCGCCAGCAGCTTGAGGCCTGGAGGTAACTATGGCTACACCTTC
-	TRBJ1-2	TRBV20-1	-	CSAPDGQLNYGYTF	TGCAGTGCGCCGGACGGACAGCTGAACTATGGCTACACCTTC
TRBD2	TRBJ2-1	TRBV4-3	-	CASSQERSSGGADNEQFF	TGCGCCAGCAGCCAAGAGCGGTCTAGCGGGGGGGCGGACAATGAGCAGTTCTTC
TRBD2	TRBJ2-1	TRBV6-2/TRBV6-3	many	CASSYGISGSYNEQFF	TGTGCCAGCAGTTACGGAATTAGCGGGTCCTACAATGAGCAGTTCTTC
-	TRBJ1-2	TRBV12-3/TRBV12-4	few	CATQRQLGHGYTF	TGTGCCACCCAAAGACAGCTAGGACATGGCTACACCTTC
TRBD2	TRBJ2-7	TRBV6-5	-	CASSGMTSPVGEQYF	TGTGCCAGCAGTGGCATGACTAGCCCCGTGGGGGAGCAGTACTTC
-	TRBJ2-5	TRBV16	-	CASSQSQGEETQYF	TGTGCCAGCAGCCAAAGTCAGGGAGAGGAGACCCAGTACTTC
TRBD1	TRBJ2-5	TRBV7-9	-	CSEAQGDAETQYF	TGCAGTGAAGCACAGGGGGATGCGGAGACCCAGTACTTC
-	TRBJ2-7	TRBV5-1	few	CASSLRREPSYEQYF	TGCGCCAGCAGCCTACGGAGGGAGCCCTCCTACGAGCAGTACTTC
-	TRBJ1-5	TRBV4-1	few	CASSAIPTAGLNQPQHF	TGCGCCAGCAGCGCAATCCCAACGGCGGGCCTAAATCAGCCCCAGCATTTT
TRBD2	TRBJ2-1	TRBV4-1	many	CASSQEEELAVMNEQFF	TGCGCCAGCAGCCAAGAGGAGGAACTAGCGGTTATGAATGAGCAGTTCTTC
-	TRBJ1-2	TRBV2	-	CASWTATDYGYTF	TGTGCCAGCTGGACCGCGACGGACTATGGCTACACCTTC
-	TRBJ2-1	TRBV6-5	-	CASKRSTYNERFF	TGTGCCAGCAAGCGGAGTACGTACAATGAGCGGTTCTTC
-	TRBJ2-3	TRBV5-1	few	CASSAEVTDTQYF	TGCGCCAGCAGCGCTGAAGTCACAGATACGCAGTATTTT
TRBD2	TRBJ2-1	TRBV6-2/TRBV6-3	-	CASSYPAGVNEQFF	TGTGCCAGCAGTTACCCAGCGGGGGTTAATGAGCAGTTCTTC
-	TRBJ1-4	TRBV27	few	CASSLSAYRDVGEKLFF	TGTGCCAGCAGTTTATCGGCCTACAGGGACGTCGGTGAAAAACTGTTTTTT
-	TRBJ2-7	TRBV29-1	-	CSVEEAGVSSYEQYF	TGCAGCGTTGAAGAAGCAGGGGTATCCTCCTACGAGCAGTACTTC
TRBD2	TRBJ2-7	TRBV7-2	few	CASSKRREGNYEQYF	TGTGCCAGCAGCAAAAGGCGGGAGGGGAACTACGAGCAGTACTTC
TRBD1	TRBJ2-7	TRBV11-2	-	CASSLDRFGTGTYEQYF	TGTGCCAGCAGCTTAGATAGGTTCGGGACAGGGACCTACGAGCAGTACTTC
-	TRBJ1-1	TRBV7-6	-	CASTSGTNTEAFF	TGTGCCAGCACCTCAGGGACGAACACTGAAGCTTTCTTT
-	TRBJ1-2	TRBV4-1	-	CASSQDSWGYGYTF	TGCGCCAGCAGCCAAGATAGCTGGGGCTATGGCTACACCTTC
-	TRBJ2-1	TRBV20-1	few	CSVPDAGYEQFF	TGCAGTGTTCCGGACGCGGGGTACGAGCAGTTCTTC
-	TRBJ2-7	TRBV7-6	few	CASSLMPRSYEQYF	TGTGCCAGCAGCTTAATGCCGAGGAGCTACGAGCAGTACTTC
-	TRBJ1-2	TRBV12-3/TRBV12-4	-	CASSPLESYGYTF	TGTGCCAGCAGTCCCCTCGAGTCCTATGGCTACACCTTC
-	TRBJ2-3	TRBV6-2/TRBV6-3	-	CASSYVGGHTQYF	TGTGCCAGCAGTTACGTGGGGGGACATACGCAGTATTTT
TRBD2	TRBJ2-3	TRBV11-2	few	CASSFGLAGSTQYF	TGTGCCAGCAGCTTCGGACTAGCGGGTAGTACGCAGTATTTT
-	TRBJ1-1	TRBV5-5	-	CASSLGRALSTEAFF	TGTGCCAGCAGCTTGGGCAGGGCGTTGAGCACTGAAGCTTTCTTT
-	TRBJ1-2	TRBV7-9	-	CASTPSGYTF	TGTGCCAGCACCCCTTCCGGCTACACCTTC
-	TRBJ2-4	TRBV12-3/TRBV12-4	-	CASRPRAARDIQYF	TGTGCCAGCAGGCCCCGGGCTGCGAGGGACATTCAGTACTTC
-	TRBJ2-7	TRBV2	-	CASRRDSVYEQYF	TGTGCCAGCAGGCGGGACAGCGTTTACGAGCAGTACTTC
-	TRBJ2-7	TRBV20-1	few	CSATQDNLGQYF	TGCAGTGCTACCCAGGACAACCTGGGGCAGTACTTC
-	TRBJ2-3	TRBV12-3/TRBV12-4	-	CASRFKGADTQYF	TGTGCCAGCAGATTCAAGGGGGCAGATACGCAGTATTTT
TRBD2	TRBJ2-1	TRBV4-3	-	CASMLGLAGHEQFF	TGCGCCAGTATGTTGGGACTAGCGGGACATGAGCAGTTCTTC
-	TRBJ2-1	TRBV20-1	-	CSASKDCSYNEQFF	TGCAGTGCTAGTAAGGATTGCTCCTACAATGAGCAGTTCTTC